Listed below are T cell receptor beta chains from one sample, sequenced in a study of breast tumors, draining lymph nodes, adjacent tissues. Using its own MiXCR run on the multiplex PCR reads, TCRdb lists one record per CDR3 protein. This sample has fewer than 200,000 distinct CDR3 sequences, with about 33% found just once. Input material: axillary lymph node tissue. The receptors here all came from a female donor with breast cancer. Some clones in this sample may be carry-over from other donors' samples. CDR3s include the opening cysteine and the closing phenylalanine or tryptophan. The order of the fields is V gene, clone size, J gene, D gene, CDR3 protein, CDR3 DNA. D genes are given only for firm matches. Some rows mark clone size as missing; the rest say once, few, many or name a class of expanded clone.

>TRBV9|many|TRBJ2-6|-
CASSVVVSGANVLTF
TGTGCCAGCAGCGTAGTTGTTTCTGGGGCCAACGTCCTGACTTTC
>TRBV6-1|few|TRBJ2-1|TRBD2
CAMLADPWNEQFF
TGTGCCATGCTAGCGGACCCCTGGAATGAGCAGTTCTTC
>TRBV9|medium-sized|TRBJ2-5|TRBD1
CASSGGQGAGETQYF
TGTGCCAGCAGCGGGGGACAGGGGGCTGGAGAGACCCAGTACTTC
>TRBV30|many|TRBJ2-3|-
CAWRAGGTQYF
TGTGCCTGGAGGGCCGGGGGTACGCAGTATTTT
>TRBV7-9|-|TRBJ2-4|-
CASSPWGAKNIQYF
TGTGCCAGCAGCCCCTGGGGAGCCAAAAACATTCAGTACTTC
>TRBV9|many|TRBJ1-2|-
CASSVGLGSNYGYTF
TGTGCCAGCAGCGTAGGCCTGGGCAGTAACTATGGCTACACCTTC
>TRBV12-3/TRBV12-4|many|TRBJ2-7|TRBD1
CASSPPRDRGYEQYF
TGTGCCAGCAGTCCACCCCGGGACAGGGGCTACGAGCAGTACTTC
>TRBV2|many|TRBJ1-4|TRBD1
CASSPLGGQGAPGAYEKLFF
TGTGCCAGCAGTCCCTTGGGGGGACAGGGGGCCCCAGGGGCTTATGAAAAACTGTTTTTT
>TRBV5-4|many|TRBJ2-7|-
CASSLGDRHYEQYF
TGTGCCAGCAGCTTGGGGGACCGACACTACGAGCAGTACTTC
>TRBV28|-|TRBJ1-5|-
CASSPRTASNQPQHF
TGTGCCAGCAGTCCTCGGACGGCTAGCAATCAGCCCCAGCATTTT
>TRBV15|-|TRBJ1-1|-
CATSRSKGGGTFF
TGTGCCACCAGCAGATCAAAAGGGGGTGGAACTTTCTTT
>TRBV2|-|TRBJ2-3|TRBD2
CASSWKSGRDTDTQYF
TGTGCCAGCAGTTGGAAAAGCGGGAGGGACACAGATACGCAGTATTTT
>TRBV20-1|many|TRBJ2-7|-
CSARDSGARYEQYF
TGCAGTGCTAGGGATAGTGGGGCCCGCTACGAGCAGTACTTC
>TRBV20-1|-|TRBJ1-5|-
CSASGLPHEQPQHF
TGCAGTGCTAGTGGACTCCCCCATGAGCAGCCCCAGCATTTT
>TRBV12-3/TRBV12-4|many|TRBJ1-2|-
CASSFFWDDVDYGYTF
TGTGCCAGCAGTTTTTTCTGGGACGACGTGGACTATGGCTACACCTTC
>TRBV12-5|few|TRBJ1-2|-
CASGCRSPGYGYTF
TGTGCTAGTGGATGCCGATCCCCGGGCTATGGCTACACCTTC
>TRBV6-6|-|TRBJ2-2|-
CASRPHANTGELFF
TGTGCCAGCCGACCGCACGCGAACACCGGGGAGCTGTTTTTT
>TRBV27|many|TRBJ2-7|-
CATKPGADSYEQYF
TGTGCCACCAAACCCGGGGCAGACTCCTACGAGCAGTACTTC
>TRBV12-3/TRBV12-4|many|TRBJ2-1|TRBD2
CASSSLAGGKWNEQFF
TGTGCCAGCAGTTCCCTAGCGGGGGGAAAGTGGAATGAGCAGTTCTTC
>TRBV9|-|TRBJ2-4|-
CASSVGVSKNIQYF
TGTGCCAGCAGCGTAGGGGTATCCAAAAACATTCAGTACTTC
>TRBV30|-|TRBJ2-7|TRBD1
CAWSVGAGGSNEQYF
TGTGCCTGGAGTGTGGGGGCAGGGGGCTCCAACGAGCAGTACTTC
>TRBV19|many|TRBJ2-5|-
CASSIYAYQETQYF
TGTGCCAGTAGTATCTACGCGTACCAAGAGACCCAGTACTTC
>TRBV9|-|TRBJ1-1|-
CASSVAPGPNTEAFF
TGTGCCAGCAGCGTAGCTCCGGGCCCTAACACTGAAGCTTTCTTT
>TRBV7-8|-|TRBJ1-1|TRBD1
CASRTGWGEAFF
TGTGCCAGCCGGACAGGGTGGGGTGAAGCTTTCTTT
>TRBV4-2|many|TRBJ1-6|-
CASSHEGGNNSPLHF
TGTGCCAGCAGCCACGAGGGGGGAAATAATTCACCCCTCCACTTT
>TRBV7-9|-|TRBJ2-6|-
CASSEGAGDRLSGANVLTF
TGTGCCAGCAGCGAGGGGGCGGGGGATCGACTTTCTGGGGCCAACGTCCTGACTTTC
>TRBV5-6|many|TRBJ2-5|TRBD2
CASSPAGLAGGEGAGETQYF
TGTGCCAGCAGCCCCGCAGGACTAGCGGGAGGTGAAGGTGCTGGGGAGACCCAGTACTTC
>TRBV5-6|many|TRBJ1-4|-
CASSTVDANEKLFF
TGTGCCAGCAGCACCGTCGACGCAAATGAAAAACTGTTTTTT
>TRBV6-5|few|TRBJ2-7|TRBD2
CASSPRTSASYEQYF
TGTGCCAGCAGCCCGAGGACTAGCGCCTCCTACGAGCAGTACTTC
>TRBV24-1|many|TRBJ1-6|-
CATSQTENSPLHF
TGTGCCACCAGTCAAACAGAGAATTCACCCCTCCACTTT
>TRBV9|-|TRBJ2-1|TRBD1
CASSQVWTGGPRRDEQLF
TGTGCCAGCAGCCAAGTTTGGACAGGGGGCCCTAGGAGGGATGAGCAGCTCTTC
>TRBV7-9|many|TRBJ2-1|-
CASSLIGGDSYNEQFF
TGTGCCAGCAGCTTAATAGGTGGGGACTCCTACAATGAGCAGTTCTTC
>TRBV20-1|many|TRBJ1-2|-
CSATHRENYGYTF
TGCAGTGCTACCCACAGGGAGAACTATGGCTACACCTTC
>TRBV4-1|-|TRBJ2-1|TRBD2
CASSQDMGGENEQFF
TGCGCCAGCAGCCAAGATATGGGGGGGGAGAATGAGCAGTTCTTC
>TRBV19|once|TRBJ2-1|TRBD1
CASRGRGTGFREQFF
TGTGCCAGTAGAGGCCGCGGGACAGGTTTCAGGGAGCAGTTCTTC
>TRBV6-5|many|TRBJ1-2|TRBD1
CASSTGDSYGYTF
TGTGCCAGCAGCACAGGGGATTCCTATGGCTACACCTTC
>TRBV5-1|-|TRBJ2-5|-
CASSLGAGGRDQETQYF
TGCGCCAGCAGCTTGGGGGCTGGCGGGCGCGATCAAGAGACCCAGTACTTC
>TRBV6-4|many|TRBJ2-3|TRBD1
CASSDSGTGVDTQYF
TGTGCCAGCAGTGACTCGGGGACAGGGGTAGATACGCAGTATTTT
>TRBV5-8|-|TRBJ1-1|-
CASSLAITEAFF
TGTGCCAGCAGCTTGGCCATCACTGAAGCTTTCTTT